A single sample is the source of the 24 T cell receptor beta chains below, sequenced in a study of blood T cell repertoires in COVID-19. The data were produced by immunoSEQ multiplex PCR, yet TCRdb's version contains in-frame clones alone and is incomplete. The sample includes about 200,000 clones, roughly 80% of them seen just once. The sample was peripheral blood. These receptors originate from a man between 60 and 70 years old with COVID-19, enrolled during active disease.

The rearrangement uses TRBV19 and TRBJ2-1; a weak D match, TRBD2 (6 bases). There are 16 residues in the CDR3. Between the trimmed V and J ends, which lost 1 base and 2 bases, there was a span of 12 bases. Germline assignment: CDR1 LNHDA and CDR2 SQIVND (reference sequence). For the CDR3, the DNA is TGTGCCAGTAGTATAGTTGGGGACTGGGCCTACAATGAGCAGTTCTTC. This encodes CASSIVGDWAYNEQFF.

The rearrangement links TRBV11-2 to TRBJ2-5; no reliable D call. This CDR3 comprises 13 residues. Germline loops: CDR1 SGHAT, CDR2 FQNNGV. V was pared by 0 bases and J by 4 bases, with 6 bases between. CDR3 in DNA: TGTGCCAGCAGCTTAGATCGTCGAGAGACCCAGTACTTC. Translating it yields CASSLDRRETQYF.

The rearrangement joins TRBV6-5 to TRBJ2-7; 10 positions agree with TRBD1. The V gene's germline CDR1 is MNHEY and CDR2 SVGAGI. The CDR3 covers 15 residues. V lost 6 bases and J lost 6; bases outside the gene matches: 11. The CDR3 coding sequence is TGTGCCAGCAGCGCTTCGGGGACAGGGGCTAGCGAGCAGTACTTC. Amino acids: CASSASGTGASEQYF.

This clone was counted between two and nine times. The CDR3 bases are TGTGCCAGCTCACCGGCAGGGGAAGGCAATCAGCCCCAGCATTTT. Its translation: CASSPAGEGNQPQHF. The chain carries TRBV18 and TRBJ1-5; maybe TRBD1 (6 bases). The V gene lost 3 bases and the J gene lost 2 bases, with 11 bases spanning the gap. This CDR3 spans 15 amino acids. Germline V gene data show CDR1 as KGHSH and CDR2 as LQKENI.

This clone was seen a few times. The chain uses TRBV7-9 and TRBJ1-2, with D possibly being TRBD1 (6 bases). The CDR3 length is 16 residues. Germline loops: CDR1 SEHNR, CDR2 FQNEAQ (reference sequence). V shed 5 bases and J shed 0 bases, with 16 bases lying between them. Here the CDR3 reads CASSRARGSPNYGYTF. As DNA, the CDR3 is TGTGCCAGCAGCCGAGCCAGGGGTTCTCCTAACTATGGCTACACCTTC. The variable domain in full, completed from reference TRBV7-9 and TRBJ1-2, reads DTGVSQNPRHKITKRGQNVTFRCDPISEHNRLYWYRQTLGQGPEFLTYFQNEAQLEKSRLLSDRFSAERPKGSFSTLEIQRTEQGDSAMYLCASSRARGSPNYGYTFGSGTRLTVV.

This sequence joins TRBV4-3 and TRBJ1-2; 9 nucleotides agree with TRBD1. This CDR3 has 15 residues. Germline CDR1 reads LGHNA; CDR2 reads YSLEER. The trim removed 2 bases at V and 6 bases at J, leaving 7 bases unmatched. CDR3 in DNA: TGCGCCAGCAGCCAAACCCTGACAGGGGGAGATGGCTACACCTTC. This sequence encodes CASSQTLTGGDGYTF.

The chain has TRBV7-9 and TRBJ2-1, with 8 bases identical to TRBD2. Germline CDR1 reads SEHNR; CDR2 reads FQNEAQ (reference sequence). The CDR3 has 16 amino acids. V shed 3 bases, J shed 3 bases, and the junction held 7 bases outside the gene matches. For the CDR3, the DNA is TGTGCCAGCAGCTTGTTAGGTAGCGGGAACTACAATGAGCAGTTCTTC. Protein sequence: CASSLLGSGNYNEQFF. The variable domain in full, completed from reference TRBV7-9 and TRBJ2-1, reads DTGVSQNPRHKITKRGQNVTFRCDPISEHNRLYWYRQTLGQGPEFLTYFQNEAQLEKSRLLSDRFSAERPKGSFSTLEIQRTEQGDSAMYLCASSLLGSGNYNEQFFGPGTRLTVL.

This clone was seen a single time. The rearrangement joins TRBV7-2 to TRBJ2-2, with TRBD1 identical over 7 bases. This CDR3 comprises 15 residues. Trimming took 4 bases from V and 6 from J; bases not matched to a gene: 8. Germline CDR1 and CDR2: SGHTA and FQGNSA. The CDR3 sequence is CASSSRQGVPGELFF. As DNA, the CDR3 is TGTGCCAGCAGCTCCCGACAGGGCGTCCCCGGGGAGCTGTTTTTT.

CDR3 sequence: CASTAVQGSSPLHF. The CDR3 coding sequence is TGTGCCAGTACCGCTGTCCAGGGTAGTTCACCCCTCCACTTT. V and J are TRBV19 and TRBJ1-6, with D maybe TRBD1 (5 bases). CDR3 size: 14 residues. Between the trimmed V and J ends, which lost 7 bases and 9 bases, there was a span of 16 bases. From germline, CDR1 is LNHDA and CDR2 SQIVND (reference sequence).

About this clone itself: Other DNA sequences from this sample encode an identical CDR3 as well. Written as DNA, the CDR3 is TGTGCCAGCAGTGGGCTGGGGGGGACTGAAGCTTTCTTT. Translation gives CASSGLGGTEAFF. This chain connects TRBV2 to TRBJ1-1, with D possibly TRBD1 on 5 matching bases. The CDR3 runs to 13 residues. Per germline, CDR1 SNHLY and CDR2 FYNNEI. With 4 bases removed from V and 5 bases from J, the gap between germline ends came to 11 bases.

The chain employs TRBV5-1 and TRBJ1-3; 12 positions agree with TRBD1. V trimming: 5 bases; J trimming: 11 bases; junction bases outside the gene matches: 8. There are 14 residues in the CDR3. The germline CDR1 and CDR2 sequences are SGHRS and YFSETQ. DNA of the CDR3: TGCGCCAGCAGTCCTGGGACAGGGGGCATCCCCATATATTTT. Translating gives CASSPGTGGIPIYF. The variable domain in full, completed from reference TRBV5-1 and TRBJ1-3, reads KAGVTQTPRYLIKTRGQQVTLSCSPISGHRSVSWYQQTPGQGLQFLFEYFSETQRNKGNFPGRFSGRQFSNSRSEMNVSTLELGDSALYLCASSPGTGGIPIYFGEGSWLTVV.

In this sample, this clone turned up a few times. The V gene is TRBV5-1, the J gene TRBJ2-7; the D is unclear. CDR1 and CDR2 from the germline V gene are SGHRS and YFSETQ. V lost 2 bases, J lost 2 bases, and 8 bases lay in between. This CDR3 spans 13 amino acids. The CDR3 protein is CASSFNQAYEQYF. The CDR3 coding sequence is TGCGCCAGCAGCTTTAACCAGGCCTACGAGCAGTACTTC.

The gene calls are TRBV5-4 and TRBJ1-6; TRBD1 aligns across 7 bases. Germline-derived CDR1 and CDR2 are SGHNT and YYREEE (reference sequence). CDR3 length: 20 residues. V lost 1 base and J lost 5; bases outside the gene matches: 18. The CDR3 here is CASSLKWTGRSSLNNSPLHF. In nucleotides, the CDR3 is TGTGCCAGCAGCTTGAAGTGGACAGGCAGAAGTAGTTTAAATAATTCACCCCTCCACTTT.

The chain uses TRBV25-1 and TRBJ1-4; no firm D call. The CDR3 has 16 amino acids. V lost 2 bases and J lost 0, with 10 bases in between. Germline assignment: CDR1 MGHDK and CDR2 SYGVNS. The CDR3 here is CASSEKAVTTNEKLFF. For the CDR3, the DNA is TGTGCCAGCAGTGAAAAGGCGGTTACAACTAATGAAAAACTGTTTTTT.

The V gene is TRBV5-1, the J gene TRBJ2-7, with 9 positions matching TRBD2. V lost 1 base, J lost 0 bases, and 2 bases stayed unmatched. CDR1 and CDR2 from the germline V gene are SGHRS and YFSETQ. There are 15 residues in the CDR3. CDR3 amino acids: CASSLISGSSYEQYF. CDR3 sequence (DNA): TGCGCCAGCAGCTTGATTAGCGGGAGCTCCTACGAGCAGTACTTC. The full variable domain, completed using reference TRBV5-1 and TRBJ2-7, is KAGVTQTPRYLIKTRGQQVTLSCSPISGHRSVSWYQQTPGQGLQFLFEYFSETQRNKGNFPGRFSGRQFSNSRSEMNVSTLELGDSALYLCASSLISGSSYEQYFGPGTRLTVT.

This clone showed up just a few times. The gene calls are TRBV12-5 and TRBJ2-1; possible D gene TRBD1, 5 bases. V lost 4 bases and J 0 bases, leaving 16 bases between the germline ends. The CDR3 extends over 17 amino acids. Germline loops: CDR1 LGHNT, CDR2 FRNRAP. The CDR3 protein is CASGSPGFSGSYNEQFF. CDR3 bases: TGTGCTAGTGGTTCCCCAGGGTTCTCAGGCTCCTACAATGAGCAGTTCTTC.

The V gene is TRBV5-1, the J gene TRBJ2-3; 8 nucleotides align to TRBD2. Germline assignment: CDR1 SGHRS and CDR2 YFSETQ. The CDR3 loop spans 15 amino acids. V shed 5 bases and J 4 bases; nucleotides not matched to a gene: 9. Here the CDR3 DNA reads TGCGCCAGCAGTGATGAACCAGCGGGAGCAGATACGCAGTATTTT. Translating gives CASSDEPAGADTQYF.

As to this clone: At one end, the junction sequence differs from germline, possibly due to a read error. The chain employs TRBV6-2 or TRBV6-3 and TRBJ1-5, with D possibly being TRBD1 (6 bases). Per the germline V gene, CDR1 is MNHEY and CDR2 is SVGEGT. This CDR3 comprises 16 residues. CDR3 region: CASSYGAGVGNQSQHF. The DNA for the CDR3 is TGTGCCAGCAGTTACGGGGCAGGGGTTGGCAATCAGTCCCAGCATTTT.

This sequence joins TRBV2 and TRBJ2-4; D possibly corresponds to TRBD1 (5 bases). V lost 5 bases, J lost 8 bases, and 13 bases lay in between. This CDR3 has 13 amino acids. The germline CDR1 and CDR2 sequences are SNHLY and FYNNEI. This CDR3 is CASSSGIRDIQYF. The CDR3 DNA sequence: TGTGCCAGCAGTTCAGGGATTCGGGACATTCAGTACTTC.

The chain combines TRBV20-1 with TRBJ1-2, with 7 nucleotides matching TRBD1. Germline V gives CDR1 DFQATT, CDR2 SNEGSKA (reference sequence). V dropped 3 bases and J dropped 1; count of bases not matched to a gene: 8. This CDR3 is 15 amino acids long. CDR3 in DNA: TGCAGTGCTAGTCTCGACAGGGTAAATAACTATGGCTACACCTTC. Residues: CSASLDRVNNYGYTF.

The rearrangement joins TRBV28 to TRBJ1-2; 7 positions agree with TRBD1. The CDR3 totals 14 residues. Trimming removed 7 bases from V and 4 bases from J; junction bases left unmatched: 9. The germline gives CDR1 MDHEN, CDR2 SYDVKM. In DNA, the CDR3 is TGTGCCAGCAACCGACAGGGAGTCACCTATGGCTACACCTTC. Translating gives CASNRQGVTYGYTF.

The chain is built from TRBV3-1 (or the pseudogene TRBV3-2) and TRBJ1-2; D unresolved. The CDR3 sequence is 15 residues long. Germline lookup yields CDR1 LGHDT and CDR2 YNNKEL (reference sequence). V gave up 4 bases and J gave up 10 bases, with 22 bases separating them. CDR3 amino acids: CASSPPSGATSSYTF. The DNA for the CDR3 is TGTGCCAGCAGCCCACCTTCTGGAGCCACTTCATCCTACACCTTC.

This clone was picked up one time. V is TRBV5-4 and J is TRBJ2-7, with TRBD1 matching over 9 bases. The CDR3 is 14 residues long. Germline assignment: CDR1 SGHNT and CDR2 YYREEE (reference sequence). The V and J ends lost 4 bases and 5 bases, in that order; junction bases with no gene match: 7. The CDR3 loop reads CASSRDRAADEQYF. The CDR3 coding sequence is TGTGCCAGCAGCCGGGACAGGGCCGCGGACGAGCAGTACTTC.

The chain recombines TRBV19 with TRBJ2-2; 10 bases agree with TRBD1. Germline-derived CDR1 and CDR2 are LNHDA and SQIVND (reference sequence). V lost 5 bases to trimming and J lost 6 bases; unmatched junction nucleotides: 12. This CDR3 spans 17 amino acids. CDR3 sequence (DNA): TGTGCCAGTAGTCCGAACCCCGGGACAGGGGCTCCCGGGGAGCTGTTTTTT. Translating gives CASSPNPGTGAPGELFF.